This T cell receptor beta chain was recorded in a study of T cells in Graves' hyperthyroidism and ophthalmopathy. General study points: Peripheral blood also featured most of the thyroid clonotypes expanded above 0.001. Ophthalmopathy, which appeared later, was predicted by the model a median roughly 6.5 months before onset.

Germline V gene data show CDR1 as SGHRS and CDR2 as YFSETQ. Trimming removed 4 bases from V and 0 bases from J; junction bases left unmatched: 2. The CDR3 is 15 residues long. Note on this clonotype: Its antigen is still unknown.

A lack of ophthalmopathy progression within 18 months defined stable Graves' hyperthyroidism. Amplified TCR beta CDR3 regions came from RNA transcripts. HTBI primers were employed in a first-round RT-PCR of the TCR CDR3. TCRdb re-derived calls from the multiplex PCR reads in MiXCR, one entry per CDR3 protein. The profile shows approximately 420,000 distinct CDR3 sequences, roughly an eighth of them singletons. This TCR was sampled from a woman younger than 35 with Graves' hyperthyroidism. Sequencing was carried out using blood. The V and J genes are TRBV5-1 and TRBJ1-5, with 9 bases aligning to TRBD1. CDR3 sequence reads: CASSMTGGSNQPQHF. CDR3 sequence (DNA): TGCGCCAGCAGCATGACAGGGGGTAGCAATCAGCCCCAGCATTTT.